This T cell receptor (beta chain) was recovered during a study of blood T cell repertoires in COVID-19. Study at large: The study drew acute and convalescent COVID-19 samples from the United States, Italy and Spain.

The CDR3 spans 15 residues. V shed 3 bases, J shed 6 bases, and the junction held 4 bases outside the gene matches. Germline CDR1 LNHDA, CDR2 SQIVND (reference sequence). Authors' data handling: Scientists estimated how many nucleated cells there were by amplifying reference gene primers. TCRdb's copy holds only in-frame clones and misses some; the assay was immunoSEQ multiplex PCR. The D gene and trimming were derived from the DNA, and the V and J assignments and clone size from that table. Of 95,000 to 150,000 clones listed, around 81% were seen once; the top ten hold about a sixth. The TCR comes from a man between 25 and 39 years old with COVID-19, enrolled during active disease. The rearrangement links TRBV19 to TRBJ2-1; 11 positions agree with TRBD1. Sequencing was performed on peripheral blood. The CDR3 DNA reads TGTGCCAGTAGTATTCCGGGACAGGGGGGCAATGAGCAGTTCTTC. Translated: CASSIPGQGGNEQFF. Supplemented by reference TRBV19 and TRBJ2-1, the full variable domain reads DGGITQSPKYLFRKEGQNVTLSCEQNLNHDAMYWYRQDPGQGLRLIYYSQIVNDFQKGDIAEGYSVSREKKESFPLTVTSAQKNPTAFYLCASSIPGQGGNEQFFGPGTRLTVL.